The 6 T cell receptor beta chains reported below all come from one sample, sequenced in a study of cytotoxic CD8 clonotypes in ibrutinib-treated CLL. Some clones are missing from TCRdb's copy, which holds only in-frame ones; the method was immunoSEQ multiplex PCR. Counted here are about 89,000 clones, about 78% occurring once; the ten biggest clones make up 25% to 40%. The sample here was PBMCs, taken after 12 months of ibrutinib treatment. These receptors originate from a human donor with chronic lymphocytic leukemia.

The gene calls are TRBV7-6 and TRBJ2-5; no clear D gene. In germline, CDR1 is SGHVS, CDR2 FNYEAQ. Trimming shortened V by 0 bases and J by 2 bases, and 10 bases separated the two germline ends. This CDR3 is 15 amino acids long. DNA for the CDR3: TGTGCCAGCAGCTTAGCCCGCTTACTTCAAGAGACCCAGTACTTC. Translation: CASSLARLLQETQYF. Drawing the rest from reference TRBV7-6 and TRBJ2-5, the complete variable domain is GAGVSQSPRYKVTKRGQDVALRCDPISGHVSLYWYRQALGQGPEFLTYFNYEAQQDKSGLPNDRFSAERPEGSISTLTIQRTEQRDSAMYRCASSLARLLQETQYFGPGTRLLVL.

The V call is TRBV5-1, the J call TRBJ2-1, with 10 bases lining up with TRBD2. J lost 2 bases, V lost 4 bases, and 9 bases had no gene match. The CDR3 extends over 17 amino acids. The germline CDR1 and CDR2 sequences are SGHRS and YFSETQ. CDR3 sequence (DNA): TGCGCCAGCAGCGCCCGGAGCGGGGGGGACGCCTACAATGAGCAGTTCTTC. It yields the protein CASSARSGGDAYNEQFF. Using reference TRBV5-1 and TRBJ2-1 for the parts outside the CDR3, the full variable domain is KAGVTQTPRYLIKTRGQQVTLSCSPISGHRSVSWYQQTPGQGLQFLFEYFSETQRNKGNFPGRFSGRQFSNSRSEMNVSTLELGDSALYLCASSARSGGDAYNEQFFGPGTRLTVL.

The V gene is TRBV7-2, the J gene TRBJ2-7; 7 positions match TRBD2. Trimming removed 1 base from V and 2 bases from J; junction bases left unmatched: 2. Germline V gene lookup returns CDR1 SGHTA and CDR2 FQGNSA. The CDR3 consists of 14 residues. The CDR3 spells CASSLGLAAYEQYF. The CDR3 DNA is TGTGCCAGCAGCTTAGGACTAGCTGCCTACGAGCAGTACTTC.

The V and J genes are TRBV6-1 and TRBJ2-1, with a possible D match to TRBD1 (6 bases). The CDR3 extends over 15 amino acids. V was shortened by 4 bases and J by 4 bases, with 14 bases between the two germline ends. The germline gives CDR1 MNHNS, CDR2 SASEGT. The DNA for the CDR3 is TGTGCCAGCAGTGTTCAGGGGCTTCATTACAATGAGCAGTTCTTC. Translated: CASSVQGLHYNEQFF.

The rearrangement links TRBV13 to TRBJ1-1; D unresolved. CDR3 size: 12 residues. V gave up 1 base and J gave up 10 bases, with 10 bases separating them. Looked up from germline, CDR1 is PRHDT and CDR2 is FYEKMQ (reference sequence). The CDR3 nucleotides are TGTGCCAGCAGCTTAGTAGGGAGCGTAGCTTTCTTT. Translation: CASSLVGSVAFF.

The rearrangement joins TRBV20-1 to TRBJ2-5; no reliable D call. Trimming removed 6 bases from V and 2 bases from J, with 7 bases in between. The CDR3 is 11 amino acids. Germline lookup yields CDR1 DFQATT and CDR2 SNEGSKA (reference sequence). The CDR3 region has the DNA TGCAGTGCCCTGACGCAAGAGACCCAGTACTTC. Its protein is CSALTQETQYF.